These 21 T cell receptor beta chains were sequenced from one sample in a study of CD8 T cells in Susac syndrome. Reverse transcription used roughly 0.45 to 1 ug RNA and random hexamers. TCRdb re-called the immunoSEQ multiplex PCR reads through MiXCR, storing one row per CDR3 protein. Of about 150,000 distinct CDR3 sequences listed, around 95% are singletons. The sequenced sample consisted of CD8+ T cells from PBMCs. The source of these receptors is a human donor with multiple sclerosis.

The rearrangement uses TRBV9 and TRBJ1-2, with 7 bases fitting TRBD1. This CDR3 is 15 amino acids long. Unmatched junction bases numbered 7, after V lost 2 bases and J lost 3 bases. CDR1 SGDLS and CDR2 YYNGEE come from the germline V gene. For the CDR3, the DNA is TGTGCCAGCAGCGTTGGAGGGGGCGCATACTATGGCTACACCTTC. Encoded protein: CASSVGGGAYYGYTF.

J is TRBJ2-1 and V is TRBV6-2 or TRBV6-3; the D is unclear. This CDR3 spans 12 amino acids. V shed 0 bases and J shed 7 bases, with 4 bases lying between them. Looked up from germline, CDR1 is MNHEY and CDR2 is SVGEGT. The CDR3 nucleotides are TGTGCCAGCAGTTACTCGGTGAATGAGCAGTTCTTC. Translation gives CASSYSVNEQFF.

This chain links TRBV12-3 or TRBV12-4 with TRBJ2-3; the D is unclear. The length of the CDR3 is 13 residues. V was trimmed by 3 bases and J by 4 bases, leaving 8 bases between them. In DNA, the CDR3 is TGTGCCAGCAGTTTGGTAGCTCCAGATACGCAGTATTTT. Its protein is CASSLVAPDTQYF.

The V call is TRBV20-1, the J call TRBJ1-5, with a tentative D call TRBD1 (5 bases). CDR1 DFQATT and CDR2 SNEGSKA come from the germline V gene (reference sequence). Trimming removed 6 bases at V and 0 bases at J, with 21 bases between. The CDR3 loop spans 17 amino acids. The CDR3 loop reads CSAILDVPRDSNQPQHF. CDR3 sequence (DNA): TGCAGTGCCATACTAGACGTCCCCAGGGATAGCAATCAGCCCCAGCATTTT.

The CDR3 DNA reads TGCAGCGTTGAAAGGCGGGACAGGGGCCCCTACGAGCAGTACTTC. Its translation is CSVERRDRGPYEQYF. V gene TRBV29-1 combines with J gene TRBJ2-7, with 10 bases matching TRBD1. J lost 2 bases, V lost 2 bases, and 6 bases had no gene match. This CDR3 region has 15 residues. Germline assignment: CDR1 SQVTM and CDR2 ANQGSEA.

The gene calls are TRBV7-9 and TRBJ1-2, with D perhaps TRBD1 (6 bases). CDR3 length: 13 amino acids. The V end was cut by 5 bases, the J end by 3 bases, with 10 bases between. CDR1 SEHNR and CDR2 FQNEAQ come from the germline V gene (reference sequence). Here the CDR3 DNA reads TGTGCCAGCAGCAGCCCAGGGGACTATGGCTACACCTTC. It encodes CASSSPGDYGYTF.

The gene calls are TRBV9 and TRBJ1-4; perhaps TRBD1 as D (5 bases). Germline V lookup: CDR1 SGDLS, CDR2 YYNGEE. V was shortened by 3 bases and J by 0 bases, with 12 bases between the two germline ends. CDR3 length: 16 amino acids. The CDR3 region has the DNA TGTGCCAGCAGCGCGAGCGGGGCAGCAACTAATGAAAAACTGTTTTTT. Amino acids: CASSASGAATNEKLFF.

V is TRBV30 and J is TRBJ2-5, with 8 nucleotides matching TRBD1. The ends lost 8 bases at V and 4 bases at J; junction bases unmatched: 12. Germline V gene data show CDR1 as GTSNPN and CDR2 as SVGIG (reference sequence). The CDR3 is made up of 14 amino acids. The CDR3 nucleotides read TGTGCCGGAGAAATGGGACAGGAAACAGAGACCCAGTACTTC. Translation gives CAGEMGQETETQYF.

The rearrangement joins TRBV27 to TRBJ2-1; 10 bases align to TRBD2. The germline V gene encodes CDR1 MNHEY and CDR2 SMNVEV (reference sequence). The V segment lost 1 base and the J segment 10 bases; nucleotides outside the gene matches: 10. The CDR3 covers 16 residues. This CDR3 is CASSLLSSGGAEEQFF. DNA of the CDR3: TGTGCCAGCAGTTTATTGTCCAGCGGGGGGGCAGAGGAGCAGTTCTTC.

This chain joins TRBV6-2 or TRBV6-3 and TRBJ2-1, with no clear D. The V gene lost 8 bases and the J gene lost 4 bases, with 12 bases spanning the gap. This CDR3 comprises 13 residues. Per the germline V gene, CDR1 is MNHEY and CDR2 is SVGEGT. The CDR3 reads CASGRVLYNEQFF. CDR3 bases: TGTGCCAGCGGCCGGGTCTTGTACAATGAGCAGTTCTTC.

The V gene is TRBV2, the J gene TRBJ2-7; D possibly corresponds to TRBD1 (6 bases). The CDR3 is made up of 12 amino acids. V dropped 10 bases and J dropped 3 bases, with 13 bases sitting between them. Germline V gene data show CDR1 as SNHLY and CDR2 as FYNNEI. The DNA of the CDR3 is TGTGCCACCGGTGGGGACAACTACGAGCAGTACTTC. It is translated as CATGGDNYEQYF.

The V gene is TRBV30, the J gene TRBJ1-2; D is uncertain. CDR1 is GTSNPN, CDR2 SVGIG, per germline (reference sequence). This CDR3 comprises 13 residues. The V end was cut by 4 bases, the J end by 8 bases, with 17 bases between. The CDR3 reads CAWTPLGSDGYTF. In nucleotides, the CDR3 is TGTGCCTGGACCCCGTTAGGGAGCGACGGCTACACCTTC.

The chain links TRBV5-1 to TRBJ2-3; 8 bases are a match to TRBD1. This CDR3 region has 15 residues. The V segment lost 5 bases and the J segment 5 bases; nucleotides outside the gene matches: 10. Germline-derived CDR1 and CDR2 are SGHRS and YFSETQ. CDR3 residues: CASRPDRGGVDTQYF. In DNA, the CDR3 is TGCGCCAGCAGACCTGACAGGGGCGGTGTAGATACGCAGTATTTT.

CDR3 sequence (DNA): TGTGCCAGCAGCTTTGGACAGGGGGCAAGCTATGGCTACACCTTC. Amino acids: CASSFGQGASYGYTF. The chain employs TRBV13 and TRBJ1-2, with 11 bases that match TRBD1. The V segment lost 3 bases and the J segment 4 bases; nucleotides outside the gene matches: 4. Looked up from germline, CDR1 is PRHDT and CDR2 is FYEKMQ (reference sequence). This CDR3 contains 15 residues.

CDR3 loop: CASSGDSGANVLTF. CDR3 sequence (DNA): TGCGCCAGCAGCGGGGACTCTGGGGCCAACGTCCTGACTTTC. This rearrangement joins TRBV5-1 to TRBJ2-6; D not certain. The CDR3 covers 14 residues. Trimming cost V 4 bases and J 0 bases, with 5 bases left between them. CDR1 and CDR2 (germline): SGHRS, YFSETQ.

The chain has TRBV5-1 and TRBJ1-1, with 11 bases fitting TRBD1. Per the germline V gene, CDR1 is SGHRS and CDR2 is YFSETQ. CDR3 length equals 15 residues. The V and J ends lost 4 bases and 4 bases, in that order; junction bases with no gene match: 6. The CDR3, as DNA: TGCGCCAGCAGCACCTGGGACAGGGGGAGCACTGAAGCTTTCTTT. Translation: CASSTWDRGSTEAFF.

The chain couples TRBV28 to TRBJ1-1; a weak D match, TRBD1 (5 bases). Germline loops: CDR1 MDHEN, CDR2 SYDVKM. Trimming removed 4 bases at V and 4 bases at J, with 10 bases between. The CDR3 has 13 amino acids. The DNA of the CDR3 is TGTGCCAGCAGTTCCGGGACCCCCACTGAAGCTTTCTTT. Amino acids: CASSSGTPTEAFF.

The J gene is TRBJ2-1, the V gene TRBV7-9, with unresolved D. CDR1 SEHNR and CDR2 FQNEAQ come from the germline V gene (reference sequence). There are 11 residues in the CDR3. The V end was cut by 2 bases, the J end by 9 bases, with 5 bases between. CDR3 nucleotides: TGTGCCAGCAGCTTAAGTATTGAGCAGTTCTTC. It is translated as CASSLSIEQFF. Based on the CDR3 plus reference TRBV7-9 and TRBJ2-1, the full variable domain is DTGVSQNPRHKITKRGQNVTFRCDPISEHNRLYWYRQTLGQGPEFLTYFQNEAQLEKSRLLSDRFSAERPKGSFSTLEIQRTEQGDSAMYLCASSLSIEQFFGPGTRLTVL.

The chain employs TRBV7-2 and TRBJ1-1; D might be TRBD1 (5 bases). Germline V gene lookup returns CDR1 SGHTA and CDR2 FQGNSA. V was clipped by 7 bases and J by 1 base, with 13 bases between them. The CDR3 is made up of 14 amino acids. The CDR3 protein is CASTWGGWNTEAFF. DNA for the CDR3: TGTGCCAGCACCTGGGGGGGATGGAACACTGAAGCTTTCTTT. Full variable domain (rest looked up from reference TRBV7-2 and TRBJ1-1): GAGVSQSPSNKVTEKGKDVELRCDPISGHTALYWYRQSLGQGLEFLIYFQGNSAPDKSGLPSDRFSAERTGGSVSTLTIQRTQQEDSAVYLCASTWGGWNTEAFFGQGTRLTVV.

The CDR3 DNA reads TGTGCCAGCAGCCCATCGATCTACGAGCAGTACTTC. Protein sequence: CASSPSIYEQYF. V and J are TRBV14 and TRBJ2-7; D is unresolved. The length of the CDR3 is 12 residues. The V gene lost 4 bases and the J gene lost 3 bases, with 7 bases spanning the gap. Germline loops: CDR1 SGHDN, CDR2 FVKESK.

CDR3 coding DNA: TGTGCCAGCAGCCAAGATCGGGAAGGGATCCGTAACACTGAAGCTTTCTTT. It translates to CASSQDREGIRNTEAFF. The J gene is TRBJ1-1, the V gene TRBV3-1; D is unresolved. This CDR3 is 17 amino acids long. V lost 0 bases and J 2 bases, leaving 16 bases between the germline ends. Germline V lookup: CDR1 LGHDT, CDR2 YNNKEL (reference sequence).